Listed here are 2 T cell receptor beta chains from one sample, sequenced in a study of cytomegalovirus exposure and HLA in healthy donors. PCR amplification relied on 60 Vbeta primers (plus 13 Jbeta primers). Here immunoSEQ multiplex PCR was the method, and the copy in TCRdb shows in-frame clones only, minus some. The table includes 100,000 to 150,000 clones, approximately 8.9% detected once. Sequencing input: PBMCs. These receptor sequences come from a woman aged 40 to 50 in good health and CMV-seropositive.

This clone occurred a few times. The chain joins TRBV15 to TRBJ1-4; 8 nucleotides line up with TRBD1. The germline CDR1 and CDR2 sequences are LNHNV and YYDKDF (reference sequence). J lost 0 bases, V lost 3 bases, and 12 bases had no gene match. The CDR3 loop spans 19 amino acids. The CDR3 bases are TGTGCCACCAGCAGGGGGACGGCAGGGGGCATTCCAACTAATGAAAAACTGTTTTTT. Residues: CATSRGTAGGIPTNEKLFF.

In this sample, this clone turned up a few times. This sequence joins TRBV10-3 and TRBJ2-1, with a weak D call TRBD2 (6 bases). The CDR3 totals 14 residues. V was clipped by 2 bases and J by 4 bases, with 9 bases between them. CDR1 ENHRY and CDR2 SYGVKD come from the germline V gene. The CDR3 coding sequence is TGTGCCATCAGTGAGCGGGAGCTTTACAATGAGCAGTTCTTC. It translates to CAISERELYNEQFF.